This entry features one T cell receptor beta chain sequence. The CDR3 does not close with the conserved phenylalanine or tryptophan, likely indicating a read error. The CDR3 extends over 13 amino acids. CDR1 is MNHEY, CDR2 SMNVEV, per germline (reference sequence). With 5 bases removed from V and 4 bases from J, the gap between germline ends came to 12 bases. The data derive from a study of glioma-infiltrating T cells. The iRepertoire nested amplicon-rescue multiplex PCR amplified TCR alpha and beta CDR3s from RNA. TCRdb redid the calling of the multiplex PCR reads with MiXCR, one entry per CDR3 protein. The sample lists approximately 400,000 distinct CDR3 sequences; 41% were seen once.

The sequence was collected from a human donor with low-grade glioma or glioblastoma, undergoing nonglioma brain surgery, or in good health (not recorded which). The chain recombines TRBV27 with TRBJ2-7; possibly TRBD1 for D (5 bases). Input material: glioma tissue, nonneoplastic brain tissue, or PBMCs (not recorded which). The CDR3 nucleotides are TGTGCCAGCAGTACAGGCGTATCATACGAGCAGTACTCC. As protein: CASSTGVSYEQYS.